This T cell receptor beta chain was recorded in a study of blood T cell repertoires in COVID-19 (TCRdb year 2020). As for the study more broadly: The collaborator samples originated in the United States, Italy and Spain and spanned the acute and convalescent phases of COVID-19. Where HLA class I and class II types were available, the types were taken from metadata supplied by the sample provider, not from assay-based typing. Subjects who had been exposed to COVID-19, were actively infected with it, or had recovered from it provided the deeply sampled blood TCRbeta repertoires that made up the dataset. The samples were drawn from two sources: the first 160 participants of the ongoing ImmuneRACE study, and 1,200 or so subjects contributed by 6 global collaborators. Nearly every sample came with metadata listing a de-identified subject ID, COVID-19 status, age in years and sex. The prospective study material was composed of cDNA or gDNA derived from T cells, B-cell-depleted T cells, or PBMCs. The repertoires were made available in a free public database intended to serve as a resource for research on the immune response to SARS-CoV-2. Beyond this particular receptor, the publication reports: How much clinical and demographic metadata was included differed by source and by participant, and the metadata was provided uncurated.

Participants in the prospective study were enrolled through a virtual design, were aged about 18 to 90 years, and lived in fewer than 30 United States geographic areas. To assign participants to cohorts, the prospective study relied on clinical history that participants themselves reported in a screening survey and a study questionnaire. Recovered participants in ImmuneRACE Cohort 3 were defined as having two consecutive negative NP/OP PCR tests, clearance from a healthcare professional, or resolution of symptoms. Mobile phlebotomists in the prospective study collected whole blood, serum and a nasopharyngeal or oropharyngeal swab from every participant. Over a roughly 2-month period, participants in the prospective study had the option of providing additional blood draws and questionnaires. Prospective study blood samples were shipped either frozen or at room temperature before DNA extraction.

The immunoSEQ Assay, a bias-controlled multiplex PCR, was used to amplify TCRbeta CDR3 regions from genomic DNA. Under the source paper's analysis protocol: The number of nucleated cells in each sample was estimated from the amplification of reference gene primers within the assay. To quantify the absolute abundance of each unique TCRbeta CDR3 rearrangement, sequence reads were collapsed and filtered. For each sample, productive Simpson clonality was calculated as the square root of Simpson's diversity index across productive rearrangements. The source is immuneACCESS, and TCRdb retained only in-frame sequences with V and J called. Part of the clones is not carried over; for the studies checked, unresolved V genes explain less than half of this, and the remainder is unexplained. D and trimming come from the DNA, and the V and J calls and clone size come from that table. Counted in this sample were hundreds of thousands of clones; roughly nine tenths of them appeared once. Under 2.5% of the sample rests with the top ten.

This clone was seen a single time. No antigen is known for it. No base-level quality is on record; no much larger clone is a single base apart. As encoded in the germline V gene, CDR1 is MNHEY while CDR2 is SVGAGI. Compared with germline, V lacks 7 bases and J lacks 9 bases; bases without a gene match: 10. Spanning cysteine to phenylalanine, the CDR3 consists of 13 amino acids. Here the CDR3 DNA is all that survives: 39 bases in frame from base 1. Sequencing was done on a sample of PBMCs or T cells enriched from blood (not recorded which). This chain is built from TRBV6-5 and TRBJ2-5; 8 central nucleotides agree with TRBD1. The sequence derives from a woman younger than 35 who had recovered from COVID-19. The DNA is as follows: TGTGCCAGCACCCCACAGGGGGGCCTAGCCCAGTACTTC. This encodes CASTPQGGLAQYF.